The rows below give T cell receptor beta chains drawn from one sample of a study of vaccination and CD4 T cells after COVID-19. These TCRs are of unknown antigen specificity. TCRdb itself ran the PCR reads through MiXCR, one entry per CDR3 protein. The table includes 15,000 to 18,000 distinct CDR3 sequences, about 43% detected once. The sequencing here drew on CD4+ T cells from blood, cultured in vitro, taken before SARS-CoV-2 vaccination. These receptors originate from a human donor who had recovered from COVID-19. The CDR3 runs from the conserved cysteine through the conserved F or W. The order of the fields is clone size, V gene, J gene, D gene, CDR3 DNA, CDR3 protein. The D gene is left open where the match is weak. Only some rows state a clone size, as once, few, many or a class for expanded clones.

>few|TRBV6-1|TRBJ2-3|TRBD2
TGTGCCAGCAGCGGCCGACTAGCGGGAGCAGATACGCAGTATTTT
CASSGRLAGADTQYF
>.|TRBV27|TRBJ2-7|.
TGTGCCAGCAGTGCCCGGGACGGGTCCGACGAGCAGTACTTC
CASSARDGSDEQYF
>few|TRBV7-9|TRBJ2-1|TRBD2
TGTGCCAGCAGCAAACTAGCGGGAGTTGTAAATGAGCAGTTCTTC
CASSKLAGVVNEQFF
>.|TRBV7-2|TRBJ1-3|.
TGTGCCAGCAGCTTGACCCGCGGAAACACCATATATTTT
CASSLTRGNTIYF
>.|TRBV10-3|TRBJ2-7|TRBD2
TGTGCCATCAGGCCGGGACTAGCGGGAGACGAGCAGTACTTC
CAIRPGLAGDEQYF
>few|TRBV15|TRBJ1-6|.
TGTGCCACCAGCAGAGATACACACCAGAATTCACCCCTCCACTTT
CATSRDTHQNSPLHF
>few|TRBV7-3|TRBJ2-2|.
TGTGCCAGCAGCTTCCATGCGGGGTCCACCGGGGAGCTGTTTTTT
CASSFHAGSTGELFF
>.|TRBV5-5|TRBJ1-6|.
TGTGCCAGCAGCTTGGGGGTCTCCAATTCACCCCTCCACTTT
CASSLGVSNSPLHF
>few|TRBV6-4|TRBJ2-2|TRBD1
TGTGCCAGCAGTGATGGGACAGACAGCGGGGAGCTGTTTTTT
CASSDGTDSGELFF
>.|TRBV18|TRBJ2-3|.
TGTGCCAGCCGAGGGTACAGCACAGATACGCAGTATTTT
CASRGYSTDTQYF
>.|TRBV20-1|TRBJ2-1|.
TGCAGTGCTCCTGGGGCAGGTGAGCAGTTCTTC
CSAPGAGEQFF
>.|TRBV7-9|TRBJ1-4|TRBD1
TGTGCCACCGACAGGGGGTTAAGTGAAAAACTGTTTTTT
CATDRGLSEKLFF
>.|TRBV11-3|TRBJ2-7|TRBD1
TGTGCCAGCAGCTTAGGGACAGGGACCTACGAGCAGTACTTC
CASSLGTGTYEQYF
>.|TRBV12-3/TRBV12-4|TRBJ2-7|TRBD2
TGTGCCAGCAGTCTTAGCGGGGGATACGAGCAGTACTTC
CASSLSGGYEQYF
>once|TRBV10-3|TRBJ2-1|TRBD2
TGTGCCATCAGTGAACCGGGACTAGCGGGAGGCTGGCAGTTCTTC
CAISEPGLAGGWQFF
>few|TRBV12-3/TRBV12-4|TRBJ1-5|.
TGTGCCAGCAGCCACGGGTATAGCAATCAGCCCCAGCATTTT
CASSHGYSNQPQHF
>.|TRBV6-2/TRBV6-3|TRBJ2-1|TRBD1
TGTGCCAGCAGTCCGCAGTGGGCCAGGGGGAAAAATGAGCAGTTCTTC
CASSPQWARGKNEQFF
>few|TRBV25-1|TRBJ1-1|.
TGTGCCAGCAGTGATCTAACGACAGGAAAAGCTTTCTTT
CASSDLTTGKAFF
>once|TRBV7-2|TRBJ2-3|.
TGTGCCAGCAACCCAACCTTTAGCACAGATACGCAGTATTTT
CASNPTFSTDTQYF
>.|TRBV5-1|TRBJ2-3|.
TGCGCCAACAGCTTTGAGAGAGTCAGCACAGATACGCAGTATTTT
CANSFERVSTDTQYF